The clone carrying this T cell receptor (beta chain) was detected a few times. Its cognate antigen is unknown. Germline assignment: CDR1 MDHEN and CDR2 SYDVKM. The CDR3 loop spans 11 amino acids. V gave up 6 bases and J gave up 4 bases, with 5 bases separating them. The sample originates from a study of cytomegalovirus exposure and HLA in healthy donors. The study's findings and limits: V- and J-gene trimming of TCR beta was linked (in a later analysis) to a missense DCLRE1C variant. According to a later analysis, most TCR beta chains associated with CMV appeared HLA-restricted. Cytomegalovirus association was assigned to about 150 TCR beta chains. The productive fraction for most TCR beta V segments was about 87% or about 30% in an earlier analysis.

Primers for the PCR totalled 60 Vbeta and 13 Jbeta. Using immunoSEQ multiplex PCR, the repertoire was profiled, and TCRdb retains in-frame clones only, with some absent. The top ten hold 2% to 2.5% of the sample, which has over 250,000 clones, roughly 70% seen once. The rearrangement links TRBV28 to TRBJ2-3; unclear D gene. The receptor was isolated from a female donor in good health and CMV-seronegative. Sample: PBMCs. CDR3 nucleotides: TGTGCCAGCAGGAACTCAGATACGCAGTATTTT. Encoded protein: CASRNSDTQYF.